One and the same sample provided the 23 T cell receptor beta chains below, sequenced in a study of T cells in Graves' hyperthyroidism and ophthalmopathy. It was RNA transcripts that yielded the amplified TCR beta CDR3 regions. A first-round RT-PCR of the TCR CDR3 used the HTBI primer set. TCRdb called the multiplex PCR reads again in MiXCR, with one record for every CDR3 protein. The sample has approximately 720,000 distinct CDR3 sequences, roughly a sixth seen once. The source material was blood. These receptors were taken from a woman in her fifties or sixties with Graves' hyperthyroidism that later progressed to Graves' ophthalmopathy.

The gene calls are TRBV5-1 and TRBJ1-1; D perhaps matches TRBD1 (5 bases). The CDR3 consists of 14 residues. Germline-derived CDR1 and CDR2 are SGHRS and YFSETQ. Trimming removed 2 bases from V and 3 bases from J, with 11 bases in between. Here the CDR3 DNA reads TGCGCCAGCAGCTTCAGTGAGGGGTACACTGAAGCTTTCTTT. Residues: CASSFSEGYTEAFF.

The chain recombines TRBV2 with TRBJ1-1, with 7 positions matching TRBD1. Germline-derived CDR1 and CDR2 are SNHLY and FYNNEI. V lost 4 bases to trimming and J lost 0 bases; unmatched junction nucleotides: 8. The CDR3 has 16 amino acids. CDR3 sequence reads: CASSVHRGNVNTEAFF. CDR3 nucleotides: TGTGCCAGCAGTGTTCACAGGGGTAATGTGAACACTGAAGCTTTCTTT.

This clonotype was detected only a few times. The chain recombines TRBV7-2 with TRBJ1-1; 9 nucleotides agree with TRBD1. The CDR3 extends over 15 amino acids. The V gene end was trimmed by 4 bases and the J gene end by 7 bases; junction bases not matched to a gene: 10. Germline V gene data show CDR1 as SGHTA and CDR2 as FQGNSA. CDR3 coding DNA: TGTGCCAGCAGCTACCAGACAGGGGGGGTGAATGAAGCTTTCTTT. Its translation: CASSYQTGGVNEAFF.

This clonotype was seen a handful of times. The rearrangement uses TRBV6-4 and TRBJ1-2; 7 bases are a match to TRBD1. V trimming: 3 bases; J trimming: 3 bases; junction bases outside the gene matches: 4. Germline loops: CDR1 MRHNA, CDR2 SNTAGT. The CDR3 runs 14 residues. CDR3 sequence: CASSETGADYGYTF. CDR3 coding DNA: TGTGCCAGCAGTGAAACAGGGGCAGACTATGGCTACACCTTC.

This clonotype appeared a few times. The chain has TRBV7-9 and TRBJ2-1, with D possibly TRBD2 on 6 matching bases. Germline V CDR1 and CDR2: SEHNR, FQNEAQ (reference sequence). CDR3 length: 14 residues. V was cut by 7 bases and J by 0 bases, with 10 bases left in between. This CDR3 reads CASKLAPSYNEQFF. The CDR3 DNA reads TGTGCCAGCAAACTAGCCCCCTCCTACAATGAGCAGTTCTTC.

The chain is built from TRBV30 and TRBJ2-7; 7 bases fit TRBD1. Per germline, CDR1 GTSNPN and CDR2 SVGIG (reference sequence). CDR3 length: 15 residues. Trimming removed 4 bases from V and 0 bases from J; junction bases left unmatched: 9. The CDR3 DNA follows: TGTGCCTGGAACACTACGGGACAGAGCTCCTACGAGCAGTACTTC. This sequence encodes CAWNTTGQSSYEQYF.

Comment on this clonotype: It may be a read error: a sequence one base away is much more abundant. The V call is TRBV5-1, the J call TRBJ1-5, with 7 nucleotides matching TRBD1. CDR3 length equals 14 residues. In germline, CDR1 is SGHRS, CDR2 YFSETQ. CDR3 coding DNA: TGCGCCAGCAGCCCTGGGACAGTGAATCAGCCCCGGCATTTT. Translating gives CASSPGTVNQPRHF.

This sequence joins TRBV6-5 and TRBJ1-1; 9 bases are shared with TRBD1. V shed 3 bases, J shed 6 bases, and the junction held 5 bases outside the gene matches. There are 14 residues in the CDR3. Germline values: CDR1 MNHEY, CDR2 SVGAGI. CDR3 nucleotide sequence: TGTGCCAGCAGTTATTTCACAGGGGGCGCTGAAGCTTTCTTT. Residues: CASSYFTGGAEAFF.

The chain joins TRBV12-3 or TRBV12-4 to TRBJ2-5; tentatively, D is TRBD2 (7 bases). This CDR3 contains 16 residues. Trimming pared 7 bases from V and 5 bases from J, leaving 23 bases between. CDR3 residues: CASTQLVGGGRETQYF. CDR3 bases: TGTGCCAGCACCCAACTAGTGGGGGGGGGCCGTGAGACCCAGTACTTC.

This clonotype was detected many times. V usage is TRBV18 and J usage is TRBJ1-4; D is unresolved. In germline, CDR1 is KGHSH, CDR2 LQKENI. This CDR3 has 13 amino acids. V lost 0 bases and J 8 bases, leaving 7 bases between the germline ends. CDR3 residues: CASSPPQYEKLFF. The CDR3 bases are TGTGCCAGCTCACCACCCCAGTACGAAAAACTGTTTTTT. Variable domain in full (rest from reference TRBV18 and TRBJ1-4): NAGVMQNPRHLVRRRGQEARLRCSPMKGHSHVYWYRQLPEEGLKFMVYLQKENIIDESGMPKERFSAEFPKEGPSILRIQQVVRGDSAAYFCASSPPQYEKLFFGSGTQLSVL.

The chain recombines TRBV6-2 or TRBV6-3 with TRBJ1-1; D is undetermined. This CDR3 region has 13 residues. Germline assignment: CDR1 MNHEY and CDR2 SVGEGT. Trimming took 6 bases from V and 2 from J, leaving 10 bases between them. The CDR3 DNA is TGTGCCAGCAGACGTACAACAAACACTGAAGCTTTCTTT. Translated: CASRRTTNTEAFF.

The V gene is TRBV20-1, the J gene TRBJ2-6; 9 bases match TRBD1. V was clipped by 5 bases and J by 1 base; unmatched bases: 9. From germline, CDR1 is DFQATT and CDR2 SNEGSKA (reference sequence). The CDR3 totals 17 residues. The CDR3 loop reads CSARFGQGFSGANVLTF. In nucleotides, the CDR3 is TGCAGTGCTCGGTTTGGACAGGGGTTTTCTGGGGCCAACGTCCTGACTTTC.

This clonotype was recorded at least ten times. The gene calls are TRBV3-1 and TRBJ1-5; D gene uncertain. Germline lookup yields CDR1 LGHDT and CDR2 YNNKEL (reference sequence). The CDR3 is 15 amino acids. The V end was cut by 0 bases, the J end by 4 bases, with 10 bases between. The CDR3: CASSQDLQLNQPQHF. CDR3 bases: TGTGCCAGCAGCCAAGATCTACAGTTAAATCAGCCCCAGCATTTT.

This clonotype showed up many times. CDR3 DNA sequence: TGTGCCAGCAGCCACATCAGGGGGAACACTGAAGCTTTCTTT. Protein product: CASSHIRGNTEAFF. V is TRBV11-1 and J is TRBJ1-1, with D possibly TRBD1 on 6 matching bases. The CDR3 contains 14 residues. Germline loops: CDR1 SGHAT, CDR2 FQDESV (reference sequence). V was cut by 5 bases and J by 1 base, with 11 bases left in between.

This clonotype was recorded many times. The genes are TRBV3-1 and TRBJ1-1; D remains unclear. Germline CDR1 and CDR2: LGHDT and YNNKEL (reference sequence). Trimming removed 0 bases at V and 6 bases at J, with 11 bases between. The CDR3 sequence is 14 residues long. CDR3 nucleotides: TGTGCCAGCAGCCAAGAGGCTGGGGTGGCTGAAGCTTTCTTT. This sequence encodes CASSQEAGVAEAFF.

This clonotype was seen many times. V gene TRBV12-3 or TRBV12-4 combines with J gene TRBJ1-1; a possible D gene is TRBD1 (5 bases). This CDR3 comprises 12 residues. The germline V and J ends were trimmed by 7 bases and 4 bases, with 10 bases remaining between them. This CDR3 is CASISGRTEAFF. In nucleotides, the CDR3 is TGTGCCAGCATTTCAGGGCGCACTGAAGCTTTCTTT.

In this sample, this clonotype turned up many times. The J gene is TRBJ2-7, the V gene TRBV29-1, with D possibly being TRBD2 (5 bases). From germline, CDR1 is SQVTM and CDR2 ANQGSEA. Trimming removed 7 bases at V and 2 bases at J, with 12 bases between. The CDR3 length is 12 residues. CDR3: CSGGHAPYEQYF. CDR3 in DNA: TGCAGCGGAGGGCACGCACCCTACGAGCAGTACTTC.

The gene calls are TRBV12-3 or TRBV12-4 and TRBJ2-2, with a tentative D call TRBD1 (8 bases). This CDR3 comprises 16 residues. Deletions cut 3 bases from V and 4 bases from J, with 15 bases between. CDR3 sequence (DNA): TGTGCCAGCAGTTTCGGGGACAGGACTAGCACCGGGGAGCTGTTTTTT. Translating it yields CASSFGDRTSTGELFF.

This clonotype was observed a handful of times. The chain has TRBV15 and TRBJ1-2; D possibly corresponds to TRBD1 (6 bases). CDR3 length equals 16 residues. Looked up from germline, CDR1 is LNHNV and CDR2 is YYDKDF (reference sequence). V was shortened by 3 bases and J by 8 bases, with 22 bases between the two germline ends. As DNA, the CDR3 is TGTGCCACCAGCAGGAGGGGGGGGCTCAACTATGGCGGCTACACCTTC. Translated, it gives CATSRRGGLNYGGYTF.

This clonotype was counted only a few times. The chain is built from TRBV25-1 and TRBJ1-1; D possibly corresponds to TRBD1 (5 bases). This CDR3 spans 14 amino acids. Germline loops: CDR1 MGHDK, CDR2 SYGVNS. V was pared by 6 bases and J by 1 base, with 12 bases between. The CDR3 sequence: CASRTGTPNTEAFF. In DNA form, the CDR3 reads TGTGCCAGCAGAACCGGGACCCCGAACACTGAAGCTTTCTTT. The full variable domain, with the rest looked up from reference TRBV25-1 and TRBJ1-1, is EADIYQTPRYLVIGTGKKITLECSQTMGHDKMYWYQQDPGMELHLIHYSYGVNSTEKGDLSSESTVSRIRTEHFPLTLESARPSHTSQYLCASRTGTPNTEAFFGQGTRLTVV.

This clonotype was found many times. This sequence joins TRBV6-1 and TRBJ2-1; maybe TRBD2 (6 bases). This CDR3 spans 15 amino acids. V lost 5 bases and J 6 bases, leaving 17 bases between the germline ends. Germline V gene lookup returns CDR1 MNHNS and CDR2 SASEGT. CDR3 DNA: TGTGCCAGCAGTTACGACACAAACGGGGGCAATGAGCAGTTCTTC. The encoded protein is CASSYDTNGGNEQFF.

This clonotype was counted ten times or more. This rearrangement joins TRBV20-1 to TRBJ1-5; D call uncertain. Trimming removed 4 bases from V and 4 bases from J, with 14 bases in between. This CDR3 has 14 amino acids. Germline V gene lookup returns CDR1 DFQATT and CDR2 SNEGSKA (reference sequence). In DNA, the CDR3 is TGCAGTGCTATAAACGATCCCCTAAATCAGCCCCAGCATTTT. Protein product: CSAINDPLNQPQHF.

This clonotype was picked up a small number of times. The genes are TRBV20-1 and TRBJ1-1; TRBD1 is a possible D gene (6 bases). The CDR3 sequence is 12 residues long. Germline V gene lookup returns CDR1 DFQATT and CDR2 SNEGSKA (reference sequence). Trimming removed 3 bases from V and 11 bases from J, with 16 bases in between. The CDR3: CSARIGGGYAFF. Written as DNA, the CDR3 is TGCAGTGCTAGGATAGGGGGGGGGTATGCTTTCTTT.